The 30 T cell receptor beta chains reported below all come from one sample, sequenced in a study of T-cell reconstitution after alpha-beta-depleted transplantation in children. The TCRbeta library incorporated unique molecular identifiers. TCRdb ran MiXCR on the PCR reads and lists one entry per CDR3 protein. The sample includes 580,000 or so distinct CDR3 sequences, 20% to 25% seen only once; the top ten take less than 15%. Sample: PBMCs, mostly from graft donor cells, taken 360 days after TCRalphabeta/CD19-depleted stem cell transplant. All receptors come from a boy under two years old who had a stem cell transplant for acute myeloid leukemia, so the T cells may come from the graft donor.

V is TRBV24-1 and J is TRBJ1-5; 8 positions match TRBD1. The ends lost 5 bases at V and 4 bases at J; junction bases unmatched: 3. CDR3 size: 14 residues. The germline V gene encodes CDR1 KGHDR and CDR2 SFDVKD. CDR3 sequence reads: CATSGTGGNQPQHF. In DNA form, the CDR3 reads TGTGCCACCAGTGGTACAGGGGGAAATCAGCCCCAGCATTTT.

The V gene is TRBV7-6, the J gene TRBJ1-1; D perhaps matches TRBD1 (6 bases). The V gene lost 4 bases and the J gene lost 8 bases, with 20 bases spanning the gap. Germline CDR1 reads SGHVS; CDR2 reads FNYEAQ. This CDR3 has 15 residues. The CDR3 DNA reads TGTGCCAGCAGCTCTTTAGGGGGGCCTCGAAGGGAAGCTTTCTTT. Encoded protein: CASSSLGGPRREAFF.

This clonotype appeared many times. The gene calls are TRBV27 and TRBJ1-5; 7 nucleotides line up with TRBD1. With V trimmed by 10 bases and J by 3 bases, 12 bases remained unmatched. The length of the CDR3 is 15 residues. From germline, CDR1 is MNHEY and CDR2 SMNVEV (reference sequence). The CDR3 nucleotides read TGTGCCAACAACCCCATCGGACAGGCCAATCAGCCCCAGCATTTT. It translates to CANNPIGQANQPQHF.

The chain uses TRBV28 and TRBJ1-4, with 10 bases matching TRBD1. The germline V gene has CDR1 MDHEN and CDR2 SYDVKM. V gave up 1 base and J gave up 4 bases; unmatched junction bases: 3. The CDR3 spans 16 residues. Written as DNA, the CDR3 is TGTGCCAGCAGTTTATTTGGGACAGGGGTTAATGAAAAACTGTTTTTT. This codes for CASSLFGTGVNEKLFF. Using reference TRBV28 and TRBJ1-4 for the parts outside the CDR3, the full variable domain is DVKVTQSSRYLVKRTGEKVFLECVQDMDHENMFWYRQDPGLGLRLIYFSYDVKMKEKGDIPEGYSVSREKKERFSLILESASTNQTSMYLCASSLFGTGVNEKLFFGSGTQLSVL.

The table lists this clonotype with a few counts. The V call is TRBV21-1, the J call TRBJ2-5; TRBD2, the table's D call, was not compared with the DNA. TRBV21-1 is an annotated pseudogene. This CDR3 is built from 17 residues. CDR3 sequence (DNA): TGTGCCAGCAGCGCGTTCCGGGACTTCCCGTACCAAGAGACCCAGTACTTC. Amino acids: CASSAFRDFPYQETQYF.

This clonotype was counted only a few times. V is TRBV7-2 and J is TRBJ2-1; 7 bases align to TRBD1. The germline V gene has CDR1 SGHTA and CDR2 FQGNSA. V lost 2 bases and J lost 2; bases outside the gene matches: 6. The CDR3 has 16 residues. Here the CDR3 reads CASSLSGQGAYNEQFF. In nucleotides, the CDR3 is TGTGCCAGCAGCTTATCCGGGCAGGGGGCCTACAATGAGCAGTTCTTC.

The J gene is TRBJ2-7, the V gene TRBV28; TRBD2 matches 7 bases. V dropped 4 bases and J dropped 3; count of bases not matched to a gene: 9. The CDR3 is 15 amino acids. From germline, CDR1 is MDHEN and CDR2 SYDVKM. CDR3 in DNA: TGTGCCAGCAGTTCCTCCAGCGGGGCCTACTACGAGCAGTACGTC. The encoded protein is CASSSSSGAYYEQYV.

This clonotype was recorded at least ten times. The chain joins TRBV20-1 to TRBJ2-1; tentative D call: TRBD2 (5 bases). The V and J ends lost 0 bases and 7 bases respectively, with 16 bases between them. CDR1 is DFQATT, CDR2 SNEGSKA, per germline (reference sequence). The CDR3 sequence is 15 residues long. CDR3 region: CSARDVPGMWNEQFF. CDR3 sequence (DNA): TGCAGTGCTAGAGATGTCCCGGGGATGTGGAATGAGCAGTTCTTC.

This clonotype has more than one count but fewer than ten. The V call is TRBV20-1, the J call TRBJ1-1, with D possibly TRBD1 on 5 matching bases. V lost 0 bases, J lost 6 bases, and 14 bases lay in between. The CDR3 sequence is 14 residues long. Germline values: CDR1 DFQATT, CDR2 SNEGSKA (reference sequence). Written as DNA, the CDR3 is TGCAGTGCTAGAGATAAGGGGTTGGGTCCTGAAGCTTTCTTT. Protein product: CSARDKGLGPEAFF.

This clonotype was found once. The chain combines TRBV6-2 or TRBV6-3 with TRBJ2-5; the D is unclear. The germline V gene has CDR1 MNHEY and CDR2 SVGEGT. The V and J ends lost 0 bases and 6 bases respectively, with 8 bases between them. CDR3 size: 13 residues. The CDR3 region has the DNA TGTGCCAGCAGTTACTCGATGGCGAAGACCCAGTACTTC. Its translation is CASSYSMAKTQYF.

The chain combines TRBV28 with TRBJ2-7; D gene uncertain. CDR3 length: 13 residues. Germline V gene sequence: CDR1 MDHEN, CDR2 SYDVKM. V lost 5 bases and J lost 7, with 15 bases in between. The CDR3 is CASSVARRGEQYV. The CDR3 DNA reads as TGTGCCAGCAGTGTCGCGAGGCGAGGAGAGCAGTACGTC.

This clonotype was found a few times. This chain links TRBV11-2 with TRBJ1-1; 8 bases line up with TRBD1. Germline lookup yields CDR1 SGHAT and CDR2 FQNNGV. V lost 5 bases to trimming and J lost 9 bases; unmatched junction nucleotides: 8. The CDR3 contains 13 residues. The CDR3 sequence: CASSLGGQGQAFF. CDR3 in DNA: TGTGCCAGCAGCCTGGGAGGACAGGGTCAAGCTTTCTTT.

The V call is TRBV2, the J call TRBJ1-2, with D uncertain. CDR3 length: 13 residues. From germline, CDR1 is SNHLY and CDR2 FYNNEI. Trimming stripped 10 bases from V and 6 bases from J, with 18 bases between. The CDR3 spells CATRYQLSDGYTF. CDR3 sequence (DNA): TGTGCCACCCGTTATCAGTTATCGGATGGCTACACCTTC.

This clonotype was seen once. The chain couples TRBV30 to TRBJ2-7; 10 positions match TRBD2. CDR1 GTSNPN and CDR2 SVGIG come from the germline V gene (reference sequence). This CDR3 has 13 amino acids. The J segment lost 3 bases and the V segment lost 5 bases, leaving 4 bases of the junction unmatched. This CDR3 reads CAWSWTSGYEQYF. Here the CDR3 DNA reads TGTGCCTGGTCTTGGACTAGCGGCTACGAGCAGTACTTC.

The V and J genes are TRBV2 and TRBJ2-3; D perhaps matches TRBD2 (6 bases). CDR1 and CDR2 from the germline V gene are SNHLY and FYNNEI. The germline V and J ends were trimmed by 4 bases and 2 bases, with 7 bases remaining between them. The CDR3 has 13 amino acids. This CDR3 is CASSGEVTDTQYF. CDR3 DNA sequence: TGTGCCAGCAGTGGGGAGGTCACAGATACGCAGTATTTT.

This rearrangement joins TRBV15 to TRBJ2-1; no firm D call. The V gene's germline CDR1 is LNHNV and CDR2 YYDKDF (reference sequence). The CDR3 contains 17 residues. V was cut by 3 bases and J by 1 base, with 16 bases left in between. The DNA of the CDR3 is TGTGCCACCAGCAGGGATCTTAGCAAAAGGTCCTACAATGAGCAGTTCTTC. Its protein product is CATSRDLSKRSYNEQFF.

This clonotype was detected ten times or more. V usage is TRBV10-3 and J usage is TRBJ1-1; 7 nucleotides line up with TRBD1. The CDR3 consists of 14 residues. The V segment lost 3 bases and the J segment 1 base; nucleotides outside the gene matches: 2. Per the germline V gene, CDR1 is ENHRY and CDR2 is SYGVKD. For the CDR3, the DNA is TGTGCCATCAGTGATCAGGGGGAGAACACTGAAGCTTTCTTT. Protein: CAISDQGENTEAFF.

The gene calls are TRBV5-5 and TRBJ2-1, with D unresolved. Trimming took off 4 bases at V and 8 bases at J, with 16 bases between the two ends. CDR1 and CDR2 (germline): SGHKS, YYEKEE (reference sequence). There are 14 residues in the CDR3. CDR3 coding DNA: TGTGCCAGCAGCCCCCCGTACGAGTCCGATGAGCAGTTCTTC. This translates into CASSPPYESDEQFF.

The V call is TRBV29-1, the J call TRBJ2-2; 11 bases fit TRBD1. Germline V gives CDR1 SQVTM, CDR2 ANQGSEA. This CDR3 comprises 14 residues. V lost 8 bases, J lost 5 bases, and 7 bases stayed unmatched. The CDR3 bases are TGCAGCACCCGGACAGGGGGCTTAACCGGGGAGCTGTTTTTT. This gives the protein CSTRTGGLTGELFF.

At least ten counts were recorded for this clonotype. This chain joins TRBV7-3 and TRBJ2-4; no firm D call. The CDR3 runs to 18 residues. V was pared by 0 bases and J by 0 bases, with 15 bases between. Germline V gives CDR1 SGHTA, CDR2 FQGTGA. Here the CDR3 reads CASSLTEARPVAKNIQYF. The CDR3 region has the DNA TGTGCCAGCAGCTTAACGGAAGCCCGCCCGGTAGCCAAAAACATTCAGTACTTC. The full variable domain, completed using reference TRBV7-3 and TRBJ2-4, is GAGVSQTPSNKVTEKGKYVELRCDPISGHTALYWYRQSLGQGPEFLIYFQGTGAADDSGLPNDRFFAVRPEGSVSTLKIQRTERGDSAVYLCASSLTEARPVAKNIQYFGAGTRLSVL.

This clonotype has more than one count but fewer than ten. The chain couples TRBV29-1 to TRBJ1-1; D may be TRBD1 (5 bases). Germline CDR1 and CDR2: SQVTM and ANQGSEA. The CDR3 covers 11 residues. V shed 6 bases and J shed 7 bases, with 12 bases lying between them. CDR3 sequence reads: CSVGEAGEAFF. Written as DNA, the CDR3 is TGCAGCGTGGGGGAGGCGGGTGAAGCTTTCTTT.

In its sample, this clonotype was seen many times. This chain uses TRBV20-1 with TRBJ1-6, with D perhaps matching TRBD1 (5 bases). Looked up from germline, CDR1 is DFQATT and CDR2 is SNEGSKA (reference sequence). The CDR3 has 14 residues. Trimming cost V 6 bases and J 7 bases, with 16 bases left between them. For the CDR3, the DNA is TGCAGTGCAACCCCGGGGCAGGCAAATTCACCCCTCCACTTT. This codes for CSATPGQANSPLHF.

This clonotype was counted ten times or more. The CDR3 DNA is TGTGCCAGCAGCCAAATAGGGGGAGTAGCCACTGCAGGGACCCAGTACTTC. Its protein product is CASSQIGGVATAGTQYF. The chain has TRBV7-6 and TRBJ2-5; a weak D match, TRBD1 (6 bases). This CDR3 is 17 amino acids long. The germline CDR1 and CDR2 sequences are SGHVS and FNYEAQ. V shed 5 bases and J shed 7 bases, with 26 bases lying between them.

In this sample, this clonotype turned up many times. This chain uses TRBV20-1 with TRBJ2-7; TRBD1 agrees at 7 bases. Germline loops: CDR1 DFQATT, CDR2 SNEGSKA (reference sequence). The junction had 6 bases not matched to a gene; V was cut back by 5 bases and J by 8 bases. The CDR3 is made up of 11 amino acids. CDR3 region: CSAPLQGKQYF. CDR3 nucleotides: TGCAGTGCTCCTCTACAGGGGAAGCAGTACTTC.

This clonotype was observed many times. This chain uses TRBV7-8 with TRBJ2-4; 9 nucleotides match TRBD1. This CDR3 contains 17 residues. Germline V gives CDR1 SGHVS, CDR2 FQNEAQ. V dropped 3 bases and J dropped 3; count of bases not matched to a gene: 9. The DNA for the CDR3 is TGTGCCAGCAGCTTCAATCGACAGGGGGTGAACAAAAACATTCAGTACTTC. It translates to CASSFNRQGVNKNIQYF.

The V gene is TRBV12-3 or TRBV12-4, the J gene TRBJ2-3; D may be TRBD1 or TRBD2 (5 bases each). The length of the CDR3 is 15 residues. Trimming cost V 4 bases and J 0 bases, with 11 bases left between them. CDR3 in amino acids: CASSSGTLSTDTQYF. CDR3 sequence (DNA): TGTGCCAGCAGTTCCGGGACGCTAAGCACAGATACGCAGTATTTT.

This clonotype was detected many times. DNA of the CDR3: TGCAGCGTTGAACAAGGGACAGGAGGTCCAGATACGCAGTATTTT. Its protein is CSVEQGTGGPDTQYF. V is TRBV29-1 and J is TRBJ2-3, with TRBD1 matching 8 bases. The CDR3 spans 15 residues. The V gene's germline CDR1 is SQVTM and CDR2 ANQGSEA. Losses at the gene ends were 2 bases for V and 4 bases for J; bases not matched to a gene: 8.

The chain employs TRBV25-1 and TRBJ2-4, with D uncertain. CDR1 MGHDK and CDR2 SYGVNS come from the germline V gene. Trimming shortened V by 5 bases and J by 13 bases, and 18 bases separated the two germline ends. CDR3 length: 13 residues. The CDR3 coding sequence is TGTGCCAGCAGTCTCCAGACACTTTCTCCCCAGTACTTC. Translated, it gives CASSLQTLSPQYF.

This clonotype was seen a handful of times. This chain joins TRBV20-1 and TRBJ2-1; 8 bases are a match to TRBD2. J gave up 4 bases and V 5 bases, and 10 bases lay outside the gene matches. Germline CDR1 and CDR2: DFQATT and SNEGSKA (reference sequence). The CDR3 loop spans 15 amino acids. The CDR3 spells CSALDPGGVYNEQFF. Here the CDR3 DNA reads TGCAGTGCTCTCGATCCCGGGGGGGTATACAATGAGCAGTTCTTC.

This clonotype was observed a handful of times. The chain links TRBV6-1 to TRBJ1-1; D is uncertain. V was cut by 6 bases and J by 0 bases, with 8 bases left in between. This CDR3 contains 13 residues. CDR1 is MNHNS and CDR2 is SASEGT in the germline V gene. DNA of the CDR3: TGTGCCAGCAGGACGGATGTGAACACTGAAGCTTTCTTT. It yields the protein CASRTDVNTEAFF.